This T cell receptor (beta chain) was recovered during a study of cytomegalovirus exposure and HLA in healthy donors. Use of 60 Vbeta and 13 Jbeta primers characterized the PCR. The protocol was immunoSEQ multiplex PCR, while the TCRdb copy is restricted to in-frame clones and leaves out a portion. Among approximately 150,000 clones listed, 65% to 90% were seen once. With 6 bases removed from V and 4 bases from J, the gap between germline ends came to 12 bases. Germline V gene sequence: CDR1 LNHDA, CDR2 SQIVND (reference sequence). This CDR3 comprises 13 residues. This TCR was recovered from a human donor in good health. Sequencing was done on a sample of PBMCs. This chain uses TRBV19 with TRBJ1-1; tentatively, D is TRBD1 (6 bases). The CDR3 DNA is TGTGCCAGTAGAGACAGGTTTTTCACTGAAGCTTTCTTT. Protein: CASRDRFFTEAFF.